This T cell receptor beta chain originates from a study of identical twins. A universal primer site came from template switching; cDNA carried unique molecular identifiers. MiXCR, run by TCRdb on the 5' RACE reads, gives a single entry per CDR3 protein. The repertoire holds about 1.7 million distinct CDR3 sequences, with about 31% as singletons. V shed 2 bases and J shed 7 bases, with 6 bases lying between them. Germline loops: CDR1 MNHEY, CDR2 SMNVEV (reference sequence). This CDR3 comprises 13 residues. The study, taken as a whole, reports: With abundant cord blood beta clonotypes, insertions were fewer; memory repertoires showed no such pattern. For out-of-frame alpha sequences shared by twins, low generation probability was in excess. The authors noted that invariant MAIT and iNKT cells could partly confound zero-insertion analyses.

Comment on this clonotype: Antigen specificity is unknown.

This TCR was sampled from a newborn girl in good health. V is TRBV27 and J is TRBJ1-6; no clear D gene. Sample: cord blood. This chain's CDR3 is CASSLKRNSPLHF. In nucleotides, the CDR3 is TGTGCCAGCAGTTTAAAACGGAATTCACCCCTCCACTTT.